This passage covers 26 T cell receptor beta chains from one sample sequenced in a study of CD8 T cells in ankylosing spondylitis (dated by TCRdb to 2017 to 2019). To prepare the library, 5' RACE was applied. These reads were obtained on an Illumina MiSeq. TCRdb's own reprocessing of the public reads used fastp at Q25 and MiXCR and kept productive beta chains. When rows share a CDR3 protein, they turn into one entry using the most common DNA and genes. Across this sample there are 27,000 or so distinct CDR3 sequences, with approximately 8% seen only once. Around 30% of the sample lies in the top ten. What was sequenced was blood. The receptors derive from a male donor with ankylosing spondylitis or in good health (not recorded which).

This clonotype was observed many times. This sequence joins TRBV12-3 or TRBV12-4 and TRBJ2-1, with D unclear. The CDR3 totals 15 residues. V lost 3 bases and J lost 0, with 9 bases in between. The CDR3 spells CASSFSLSSYNEQFF. In DNA, the CDR3 is TGTGCCAGCAGTTTCTCCCTGAGCTCCTACAATGAGCAGTTCTTC.

The V and J genes are TRBV18 and TRBJ1-2; 8 nucleotides agree with TRBD1. There are 15 residues in the CDR3. Trimming took 0 bases from V and 1 from J; bases not matched to a gene: 1. Germline-derived CDR1 and CDR2 are KGHSH and LQKENI. This chain's CDR3 is CASSPPGQVNYGYTF. CDR3 in DNA: TGTGCCAGCTCACCACCGGGACAGGTTAACTATGGCTACACCTTC.

This clonotype was found many times. The V and J genes are TRBV4-1 and TRBJ2-3; the D is unclear. This CDR3 has 10 residues. Germline lookup yields CDR1 MGHRA and CDR2 YSYEKL. The V end lost 6 bases, the J end lost 6 bases, and 4 bases lay between the germline ends. CDR3: CASRTDTQYF. Written as DNA, the CDR3 is TGCGCCAGCAGGACGGATACGCAGTATTTT.

This clonotype was counted between two and nine times. The chain joins TRBV7-2 to TRBJ2-7, with unresolved D. Germline CDR1 and CDR2: SGHTA and FQGNSA. Trimming took off 5 bases at V and 0 bases at J, with 2 bases between the two ends. The CDR3 contains 11 residues. The CDR3, as DNA: TGTGCCAGCAGCGCCTCCTACGAGCAGTACTTC. Translating gives CASSASYEQYF.

V is TRBV7-9 and J is TRBJ2-7, with D possibly matching TRBD2 (6 bases). Germline-derived CDR1 and CDR2 are SEHNR and FQNEAQ (reference sequence). The CDR3 loop spans 14 amino acids. V was pared by 5 bases and J by 6 bases, with 17 bases between. Here the CDR3 DNA reads TGTGCCAGCAGCCCCGGGAGAACAACGGGCGAGCAGTACTTC. It is translated as CASSPGRTTGEQYF.

This clonotype was seen many times. V is TRBV5-1 and J is TRBJ2-2, with 11 bases aligning to TRBD2. Germline loops: CDR1 SGHRS, CDR2 YFSETQ. CDR3 size: 14 residues. J was trimmed by 5 bases and V by 5 bases; bases with no gene match: 2. The CDR3 bases are TGCGCCAGCAGACTAGCGGGAGATACCGGGGAGCTGTTTTTT. It yields the protein CASRLAGDTGELFF. The variable domain in full, with the rest retrieved from reference TRBV5-1 and TRBJ2-2, is KAGVTQTPRYLIKTRGQQVTLSCSPISGHRSVSWYQQTPGQGLQFLFEYFSETQRNKGNFPGRFSGRQFSNSRSEMNVSTLELGDSALYLCASRLAGDTGELFFGEGSRLTVL.

This clonotype appeared a few times. The chain carries TRBV18 and TRBJ2-2, with 7 bases lining up with TRBD1. J lost 11 bases, V lost 3 bases, and 6 bases had no gene match. Germline CDR1 reads KGHSH; CDR2 reads LQKENI. This CDR3 has 13 amino acids. CDR3 coding DNA: TGTGCCAGCTCACCGGGACAGACAAGAGAGCTGTTTTTT. Its translation is CASSPGQTRELFF. The variable domain in full, with the rest retrieved from reference TRBV18 and TRBJ2-2, is NAGVMQNPRHLVRRRGQEARLRCSPMKGHSHVYWYRQLPEEGLKFMVYLQKENIIDESGMPKERFSAEFPKEGPSILRIQQVVRGDSAAYFCASSPGQTRELFFGEGSRLTVL.

This clonotype was detected only a few times. This chain links TRBV27 with TRBJ1-4, with TRBD1 matching 11 bases. J lost 1 base, V lost 6 bases, and 7 bases had no gene match. Germline V gene lookup returns CDR1 MNHEY and CDR2 SMNVEV (reference sequence). The CDR3 has 17 residues. The CDR3 DNA reads TGTGCCAGCAGGTCGGACAGGGGGCGAGGAACTAATGAAAAACTGTTTTTT. The encoded protein is CASRSDRGRGTNEKLFF.

For this clonotype: The germline gene is not matched at one end of the junction; a read error may be the cause. The chain couples TRBV6-2 or TRBV6-3 to TRBJ2-2; 12 positions match TRBD2. Germline CDR1 MNHEY, CDR2 SVGEGT. CDR3 length: 13 residues. CDR3 coding DNA: TGTGCCAGCACTGGGACTAGCGGGTCCTACGGGATTTTT. Its translation is CASTGTSGSYGIF.

This clonotype is a singleton in its sample. This chain links TRBV29-1 with TRBJ2-1; 7 bases match TRBD1. Germline CDR1 and CDR2: SQVTM and ANQGSEA. The J segment lost 2 bases and the V segment lost 3 bases, leaving 10 bases of the junction unmatched. The CDR3 has 16 amino acids. CDR3: CSVEGQRQGPYNEQFF. The CDR3 nucleotides read TGCAGCGTTGAGGGACAAAGACAGGGACCCTACAATGAGCAGTTCTTC.

For the CDR3, the DNA is TGTGCCAGCAGCTTGGGTCGGACCTACGAGCAGTACTTC. Protein product: CASSLGRTYEQYF. This chain joins TRBV5-5 and TRBJ2-7; D remains unclear. Germline values: CDR1 SGHKS, CDR2 YYEKEE (reference sequence). The CDR3 consists of 13 residues. Trimming removed 0 bases from V and 2 bases from J, with 6 bases in between. The whole variable domain, remainder taken from reference TRBV5-5 and TRBJ2-7, is DAGVTQSPTHLIKTRGQQVTLRCSPISGHKSVSWYQQVLGQGPQFIFQYYEKEERGRGNFPDRFSARQFPNYSSELNVNALLLGDSALYLCASSLGRTYEQYFGPGTRLTVT.

This clonotype came up a few times. The rearrangement uses TRBV25-1 and TRBJ2-2, with D possibly TRBD1 on 6 matching bases. V was trimmed by 5 bases and J by 0 bases, leaving 13 bases between them. The CDR3 extends over 16 amino acids. Germline CDR1 and CDR2: MGHDK and SYGVNS. The CDR3 nucleotides are TGTGCCAGCAGTAAATTCCAGGGGACGAACACCGGGGAGCTGTTTTTT. Protein: CASSKFQGTNTGELFF.

This clonotype was counted many times. The CDR3 coding sequence is TGCAGTGCTAGCCTGGGAAAGCAGTTCTTC. Translation gives CSASLGKQFF. The chain combines TRBV20-1 with TRBJ2-1; D not resolved. Germline lookup yields CDR1 DFQATT and CDR2 SNEGSKA (reference sequence). The CDR3 is made up of 10 amino acids. Deletions cut 3 bases from V and 11 bases from J, with 8 bases between.

This chain joins TRBV5-6 and TRBJ2-5; D gene uncertain. Germline lookup yields CDR1 SGHDT and CDR2 YYEEEE. The CDR3 totals 13 residues. V gave up 4 bases and J gave up 5 bases, with 12 bases separating them. The DNA for the CDR3 is TGTGCCAGCAGCGCGGTCCTAATGGAGACCCAGTACTTC. Amino acid sequence: CASSAVLMETQYF.

This clonotype was detected ten times or more. The chain combines TRBV5-1 with TRBJ2-2, with a weak D call TRBD1 (5 bases). V was pared by 4 bases and J by 2 bases, with 12 bases between. The CDR3 has 15 residues. Per the germline V gene, CDR1 is SGHRS and CDR2 is YFSETQ. CDR3 amino acids: CASSPGQRNTGELFF. In DNA form, the CDR3 reads TGCGCCAGCAGCCCAGGGCAGAGAAACACCGGGGAGCTGTTTTTT.

The chain combines TRBV14 with TRBJ1-1, with D unresolved. Germline lookup yields CDR1 SGHDN and CDR2 FVKESK. The CDR3 is made up of 13 amino acids. Trimming cost V 6 bases and J 1 base, with 9 bases left between them. As DNA, the CDR3 is TGTGCCAGCAGACAAACAAGGAACACTGAAGCTTTCTTT. Its translation: CASRQTRNTEAFF.

This clonotype was picked up a small number of times. V and J are TRBV28 and TRBJ2-2; the D is unclear. The CDR3 totals 14 residues. Germline V gene sequence: CDR1 MDHEN, CDR2 SYDVKM. Deletions cut 3 bases from V and 1 base from J, with 6 bases between. Here the CDR3 reads CASSFYRNTGELFF. For the CDR3, the DNA is TGTGCCAGCAGTTTTTATCGGAACACCGGGGAGCTGTTTTTT. The complete variable domain, with remaining parts taken from reference TRBV28 and TRBJ2-2, reads DVKVTQSSRYLVKRTGEKVFLECVQDMDHENMFWYRQDPGLGLRLIYFSYDVKMKEKGDIPEGYSVSREKKERFSLILESASTNQTSMYLCASSFYRNTGELFFGEGSRLTVL.

The chain recombines TRBV5-1 with TRBJ1-1; 12 nucleotides match TRBD1. The germline gives CDR1 SGHRS, CDR2 YFSETQ. This CDR3 is built from 17 residues. V dropped 4 bases and J dropped 1; count of bases not matched to a gene: 8. CDR3: CASSGGQGALTNTEAFF. The DNA for the CDR3 is TGCGCCAGCAGCGGGGGACAGGGGGCCCTCACGAACACTGAAGCTTTCTTT.

This chain uses TRBV20-1 with TRBJ2-1, with TRBD2 matching over 8 bases. This CDR3 has 15 residues. CDR1 and CDR2 from the germline V gene are DFQATT and SNEGSKA (reference sequence). The V and J ends lost 4 bases and 1 base, in that order; junction bases with no gene match: 6. The CDR3 is CSANFVAGSYNEQFF. The DNA of the CDR3 is TGCAGTGCTAATTTCGTAGCGGGATCCTACAATGAGCAGTTCTTC.

This clonotype was found a few times. This sequence joins TRBV18 and TRBJ1-3; D ambiguous. The V end was cut by 5 bases, the J end by 0 bases, with 11 bases between. Per germline, CDR1 KGHSH and CDR2 LQKENI. The CDR3 loop spans 15 amino acids. The chain's CDR3 is CASSAGRSSGNTIYF. The CDR3 bases are TGTGCCAGCTCAGCCGGACGGTCCTCTGGAAACACCATATATTTT.

The chain joins TRBV27 to TRBJ2-1; D call uncertain. The CDR3 runs to 14 residues. The V and J ends lost 7 bases and 9 bases respectively, with 19 bases between them. Germline CDR1 MNHEY, CDR2 SMNVEV (reference sequence). CDR3 nucleotides: TGTGCCAGCACCCCCACCCGATCCGGCGGTGAGCAGTTCTTC. Translated, it gives CASTPTRSGGEQFF.

This clonotype occurred a few times. This rearrangement joins TRBV3-1 to TRBJ1-4, with 9 bases fitting TRBD1. V gave up 5 bases and J gave up 0 bases; unmatched junction bases: 13. The CDR3 covers 19 residues. Germline V gene sequence: CDR1 LGHDT, CDR2 YNNKEL (reference sequence). The CDR3: CASSAVPGQGSTTNEKLFF. Written as DNA, the CDR3 is TGTGCCAGCAGCGCCGTCCCGGGACAGGGATCGACAACTAATGAAAAACTGTTTTTT.

This clonotype has more than one count but fewer than ten. This chain joins TRBV12-3 or TRBV12-4 and TRBJ2-2; D tentatively fits TRBD1 or TRBD2 (6 bases each). This CDR3 is built from 16 residues. Trimming removed 8 bases from V and 7 bases from J, with 23 bases in between. CDR3 residues: CASPPPGAGYSGELFF. The DNA for the CDR3 is TGTGCCAGCCCCCCCCCGGGGGCGGGTTATAGCGGGGAGCTGTTTTTT.

This clonotype appeared many times. This sequence joins TRBV4-3 and TRBJ2-3; tentatively, D is TRBD2 (6 bases). The germline V and J ends were trimmed by 4 bases and 0 bases, with 11 bases remaining between them. This CDR3 comprises 15 residues. Germline CDR1 reads LGHNA; CDR2 reads YSLEER. Here the CDR3 reads CASSRRDFSTDTQYF. Written as DNA, the CDR3 is TGCGCCAGCAGCCGCCGGGACTTCAGCACAGATACGCAGTATTTT.

The V call is TRBV5-1, the J call TRBJ1-5, with TRBD1 matching over 8 bases. In germline, CDR1 is SGHRS, CDR2 YFSETQ. The CDR3 has 14 amino acids. The V segment lost 2 bases and the J segment 7 bases; nucleotides outside the gene matches: 5. The CDR3 protein is CASSFGQGEQPQHF. CDR3 sequence (DNA): TGCGCCAGCAGCTTTGGACAGGGTGAACAGCCCCAGCATTTT. The full variable domain, its missing parts supplied by reference TRBV5-1 and TRBJ1-5, is KAGVTQTPRYLIKTRGQQVTLSCSPISGHRSVSWYQQTPGQGLQFLFEYFSETQRNKGNFPGRFSGRQFSNSRSEMNVSTLELGDSALYLCASSFGQGEQPQHFGDGTRLSIL.

This clonotype was seen repeatedly, ten times or more. The gene calls are TRBV7-3 and TRBJ2-2, with 8 bases matching TRBD1. The CDR3 covers 17 residues. Germline-derived CDR1 and CDR2 are SGHTA and FQGTGA. Trimming removed 2 bases from V and 4 bases from J; junction bases left unmatched: 9. CDR3 sequence (DNA): TGTGCCAGCAGCTTAGTCCAGGGGGCGCGAGGCACCGGGGAGCTGTTTTTT. This codes for CASSLVQGARGTGELFF.